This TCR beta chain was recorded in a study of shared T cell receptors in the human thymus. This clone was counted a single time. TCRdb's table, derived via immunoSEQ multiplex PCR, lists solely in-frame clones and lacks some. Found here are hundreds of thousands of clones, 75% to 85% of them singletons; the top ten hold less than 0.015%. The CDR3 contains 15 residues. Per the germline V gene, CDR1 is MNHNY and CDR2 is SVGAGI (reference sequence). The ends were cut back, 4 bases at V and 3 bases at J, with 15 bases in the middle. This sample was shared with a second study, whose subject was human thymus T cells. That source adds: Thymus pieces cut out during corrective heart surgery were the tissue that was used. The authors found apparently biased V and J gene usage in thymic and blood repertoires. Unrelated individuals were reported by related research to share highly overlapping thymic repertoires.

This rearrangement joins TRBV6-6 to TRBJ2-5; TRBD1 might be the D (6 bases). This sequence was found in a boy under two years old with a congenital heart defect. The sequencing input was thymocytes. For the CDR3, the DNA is TGTGCCAGCAGTTTCTCCCAATACAGGGAAGAGACCCAGTACTTC. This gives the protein CASSFSQYREETQYF.